This TCR beta chain was documented in a study of cytomegalovirus exposure and HLA in healthy donors. Study details: Earlier sequencing of some 170 million T cells yielded around 100 million unique TCR beta sequences. For the 300 to 450 genotyped donors, about 79% fell within the Caucasian-associated ancestry cluster. Overall study results and limits: There was a cluster of highly shared sequence variants that was likely a sequencing artifact.

The study ran its PCR with 60 Vbeta and 13 Jbeta primers. Using immunoSEQ multiplex PCR, the repertoire was profiled, and TCRdb retains in-frame clones only, with some absent. The table has 150,000 or so clones, roughly 84% seen once; the top ten hold under 0.4%. At sampling all donors were nominally healthy, likely with unrecorded immune exposures. Points on this clone: Antigen unknown.

V lost 7 bases to trimming and J lost 3 bases; unmatched junction nucleotides: 3. The CDR3 has 14 residues. Germline values: CDR1 MNHNS, CDR2 SASEGT. This TCR came from a boy aged 2 to 10 in good health and CMV-seronegative. The chain joins TRBV6-1 to TRBJ2-2, with 9 nucleotides matching TRBD2. Sequencing was done on a sample of PBMCs. This CDR3 reads CASKLAGYTGELFF. The CDR3 nucleotides read TGTGCCAGCAAGCTAGCGGGGTACACCGGGGAGCTGTTTTTT.